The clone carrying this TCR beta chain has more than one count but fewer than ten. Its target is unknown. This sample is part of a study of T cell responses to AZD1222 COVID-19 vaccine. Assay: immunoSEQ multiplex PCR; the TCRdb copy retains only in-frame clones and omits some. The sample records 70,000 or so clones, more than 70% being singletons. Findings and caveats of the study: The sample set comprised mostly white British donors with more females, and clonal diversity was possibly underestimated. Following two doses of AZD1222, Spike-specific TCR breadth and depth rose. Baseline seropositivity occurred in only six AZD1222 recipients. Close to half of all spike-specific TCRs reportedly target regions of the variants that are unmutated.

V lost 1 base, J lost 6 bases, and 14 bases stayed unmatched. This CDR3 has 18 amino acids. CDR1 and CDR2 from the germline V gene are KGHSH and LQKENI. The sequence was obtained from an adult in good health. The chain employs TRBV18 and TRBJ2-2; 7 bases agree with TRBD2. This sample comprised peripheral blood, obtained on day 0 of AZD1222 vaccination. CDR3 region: CASSPLGGLPSSPGELFF. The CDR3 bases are TGTGCCAGCTCACCACTGGGGGGACTACCCTCCTCCCCCGGGGAGCTGTTTTTT.